This TCR beta chain is from a study of control samples from healthy donors and cancer patients (TCRdb year 2020). Note on this clone: Its antigen is not yet known. Per-base quality was not reported, and no clone a single base away is much larger than it.

Library method: the immunoSEQ multiplex PCR assay. Imported from immuneACCESS, the table was reduced by TCRdb to in-frame sequences with V and J called. These copies leave out some clones; in studies compared against another copy, an unresolved V gene accounts for under half, and the cause of the remainder is not known. The sample table shows 200,000 or so clones, and about 89% are seen once. Less than 2% of the sample goes to the ten largest clones. CDR1 and CDR2, looked up from the germline V gene (reference sequence), are GTSNPN and SVGIG. Counted from cysteine to phenylalanine, this CDR3 has 16 amino acids. The CDR3 DNA has 48 bases and is translated from base 1. V drops 3 bases and J drops 0 bases, leaving 17 bases in between.

This receptor chain uses TRBV30 and TRBJ2-5; the D gene remains uncertain. The receptor was isolated from a man aged 25 to 40 in good health. The sequenced sample consisted of blood. The DNA is as follows: TGTGCCTGGAGCGACCTTACCCAGCCTTACCAAGAGACCCAGTACTTC. This sequence encodes CAWSDLTQPYQETQYF. Where the CDR3 stops, the reference TRBV30 and TRBJ2-5 genes take over; the full variable domain is SQTIHQWPATLVQPVGSPLSLECTVEGTSNPNLYWYRQAAGRGLQLLFYSVGIGQISSEVPQNLSASRPQDRQFILSSKKLLLSDSGFYLCAWSDLTQPYQETQYFGPGTRLLVL.